The present T cell receptor (beta chain) was sequenced within a study of cytotoxic CD8 clonotypes in ibrutinib-treated CLL. Study-wide background: Partial response was seen in about 24 patients and complete response in 2; after median around 5.5 years, about 14 stayed remitted, about 12 progressed. Following a median around 13 months of treatment, with a range of 6 to 36, response samples were taken. General observations from the study: Clonality was higher at baseline than in age-matched healthy donors and tracked circulating CD8+ T-cell counts.

Worth noting for this clone: The antigen remains unidentified.

The data were produced by immunoSEQ multiplex PCR, yet TCRdb's version contains in-frame clones alone and is incomplete. The data contain approximately 330,000 clones, about 80% of them singletons. The V gene's germline CDR1 is MNHNS and CDR2 SASEGT. The CDR3 has 13 residues. Deletions cut 3 bases from V and 4 bases from J, with 7 bases between. The sequencing here drew on PBMCs, taken before ibrutinib treatment. The chain combines TRBV6-1 with TRBJ1-3; D is ambiguous. This TCR derives from a human donor with chronic lymphocytic leukemia. The CDR3 DNA sequence: TGTGCCAGCAGTGACCAGCCGGGAAACACCATATATTTT. Protein: CASSDQPGNTIYF.